The clone carrying this T cell receptor beta chain was found a few times. Its antigen remains unknown. This entry is derived from a study of a mutant IDH1 vaccine in newly diagnosed glioma. Overall study: Earlier therapy was either radiotherapy, temozolomide, or both, and most got both.

J gave up 6 bases and V 0 bases, and 9 bases lay outside the gene matches. This CDR3 spans 16 amino acids. Germline V CDR1 and CDR2: SGHDT, YYEEEE. Indicated time point: baseline, week 1 (first vaccination visit). The treatment is: pre-vaccination baseline after standard-of-care therapy. Donor tumors were new WHO grade 3 or 4 IDH1-mutant, ATRX-lost astrocytomas. TCRdb keeps only in-frame clones here, not all; method: immunoSEQ multiplex PCR. Seen here are around 37,000 clones, roughly 80% observed once, and the top ten hold 7.5% to 10%. Findings and limits, study-wide: The study observed vaccine-induced immune responses in 85% to 95% of patients.

This TCR was sampled from a man aged 40-49 years with glioma. Some clones in this sample may be carry-over from other donors' samples. The genes are TRBV5-6 and TRBJ1-1, with 9 bases that match TRBD1. This material consisted of PBMCs, taken from a glioma patient treated with radiotherapy, temozolomide or both. The chain's CDR3 is CASSLATGQGGSEAFF. CDR3 DNA sequence: TGTGCCAGCAGCTTGGCGACGGGACAGGGAGGTTCTGAAGCTTTCTTT.